What follows are 4 T cell receptor beta chains derived from one specimen sequenced in a study of blood T cell repertoires in COVID-19. Produced via immunoSEQ multiplex PCR; TCRdb's table is partial and in-frame only. The repertoire includes tens of thousands of clones, about four fifths of them detected once, and roughly 2% sits in the top ten. What was sequenced was peripheral blood. The receptors come from a woman in her sixties with acute or convalescent COVID-19.

The rearrangement joins TRBV7-8 to TRBJ2-7; TRBD2 aligns across 11 bases. The CDR3 totals 15 residues. Trimming removed 7 bases from V and 4 bases from J; junction bases left unmatched: 9. The germline CDR1 and CDR2 sequences are SGHVS and FQNEAQ. CDR3 amino acids: CASITLGTSGYEQYF. The CDR3, as DNA: TGTGCCAGCATCACTTTGGGGACTAGCGGTTACGAGCAGTACTTC.

The CDR3 loop is CASSVSTGRDYEQYF. The CDR3 coding sequence is TGTGCCAGCAGCGTGAGCACGGGTCGGGACTACGAGCAGTACTTC. The chain employs TRBV5-5 and TRBJ2-7, with D tentatively TRBD2 (5 bases). The CDR3 covers 15 residues. Trimming removed 4 bases from V and 3 bases from J, with 17 bases in between. Germline loops: CDR1 SGHKS, CDR2 YYEKEE (reference sequence).

In its sample, this clone was seen once. This sequence joins TRBV2 and TRBJ2-1; 8 bases agree with TRBD1. CDR1 is SNHLY and CDR2 is FYNNEI in the germline V gene. There are 14 residues in the CDR3. Trimming removed 7 bases from V and 3 bases from J; junction bases left unmatched: 5. The CDR3 DNA reads TGTGCCAGCATCCCAGGGGGCATCTACAATGAGCAGTTCTTC. Translation: CASIPGGIYNEQFF.

The sample holds a few counts of this clone. The gene calls are TRBV6-1 and TRBJ1-2; D might be TRBD1 (5 bases). This CDR3 region has 14 residues. Germline V lookup: CDR1 MNHNS, CDR2 SASEGT. V lost 1 base and J lost 3, with 9 bases in between. CDR3 in amino acids: CASSEGGTHYGYTF. The CDR3 DNA follows: TGTGCCAGCAGTGAAGGAGGGACTCACTATGGCTACACCTTC.